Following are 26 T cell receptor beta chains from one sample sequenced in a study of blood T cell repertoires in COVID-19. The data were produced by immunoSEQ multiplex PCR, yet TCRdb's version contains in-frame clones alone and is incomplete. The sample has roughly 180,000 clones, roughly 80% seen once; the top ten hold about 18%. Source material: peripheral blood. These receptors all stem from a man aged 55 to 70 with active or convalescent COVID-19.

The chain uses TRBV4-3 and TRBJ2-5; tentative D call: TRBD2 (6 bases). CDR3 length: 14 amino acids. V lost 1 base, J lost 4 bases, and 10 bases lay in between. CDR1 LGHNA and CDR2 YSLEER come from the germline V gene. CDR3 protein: CASSQVEGLETQYF. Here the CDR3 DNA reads TGCGCCAGCAGCCAAGTGGAGGGGCTAGAGACCCAGTACTTC.

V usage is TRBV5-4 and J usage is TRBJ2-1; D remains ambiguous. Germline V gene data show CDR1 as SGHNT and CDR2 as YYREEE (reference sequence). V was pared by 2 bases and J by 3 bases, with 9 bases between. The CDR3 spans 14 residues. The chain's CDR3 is CASSFVADYNEQFF. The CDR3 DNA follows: TGTGCCAGCAGCTTCGTGGCTGACTACAATGAGCAGTTCTTC. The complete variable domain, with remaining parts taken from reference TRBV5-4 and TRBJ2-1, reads ETGVTQSPTHLIKTRGQQVTLRCSSQSGHNTVSWYQQALGQGPQFIFQYYREEENGRGNFPPRFSGLQFPNYSSELNVNALELDDSALYLCASSFVADYNEQFFGPGTRLTVL.

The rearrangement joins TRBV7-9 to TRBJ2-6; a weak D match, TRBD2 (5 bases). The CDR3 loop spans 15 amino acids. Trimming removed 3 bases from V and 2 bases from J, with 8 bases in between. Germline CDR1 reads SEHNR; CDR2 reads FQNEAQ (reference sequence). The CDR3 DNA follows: TGTGCCAGCAGCTTTGTCGGGGCTGGGGCCAACGTCCTGACTTTC. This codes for CASSFVGAGANVLTF.

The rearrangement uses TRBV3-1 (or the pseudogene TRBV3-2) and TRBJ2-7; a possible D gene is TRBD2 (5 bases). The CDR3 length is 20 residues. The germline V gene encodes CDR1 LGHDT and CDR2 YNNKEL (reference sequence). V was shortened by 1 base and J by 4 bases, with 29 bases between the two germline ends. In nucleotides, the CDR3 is TGTGCCAGCAGCCAAGCGACTGACCGATTCATATCCCACGTAGCGTACGAGCAGTACTTC. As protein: CASSQATDRFISHVAYEQYF.

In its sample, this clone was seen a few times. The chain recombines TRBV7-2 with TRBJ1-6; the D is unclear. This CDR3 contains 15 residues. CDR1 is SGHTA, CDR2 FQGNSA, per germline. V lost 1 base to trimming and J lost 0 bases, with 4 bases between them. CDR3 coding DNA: TGTGCCAGCAGCTTAGACAGCTCCTATAATTCACCCCTCCACTTT. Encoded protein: CASSLDSSYNSPLHF.

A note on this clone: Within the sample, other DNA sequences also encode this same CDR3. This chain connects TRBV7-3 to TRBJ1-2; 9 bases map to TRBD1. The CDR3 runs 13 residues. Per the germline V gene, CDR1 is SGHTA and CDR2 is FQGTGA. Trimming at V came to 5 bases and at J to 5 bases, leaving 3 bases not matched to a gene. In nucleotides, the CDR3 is TGTGCCAGCAGCCCGGACAGGGGTTATGGCTACACCTTC. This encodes CASSPDRGYGYTF.

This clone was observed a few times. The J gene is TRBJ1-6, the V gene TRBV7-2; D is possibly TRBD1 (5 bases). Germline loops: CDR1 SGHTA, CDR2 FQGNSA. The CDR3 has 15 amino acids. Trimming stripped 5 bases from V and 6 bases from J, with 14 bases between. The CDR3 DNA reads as TGTGCCAGCAGCCCTACGGGACTGAGTAATTCACCCCTCCACTTT. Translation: CASSPTGLSNSPLHF.

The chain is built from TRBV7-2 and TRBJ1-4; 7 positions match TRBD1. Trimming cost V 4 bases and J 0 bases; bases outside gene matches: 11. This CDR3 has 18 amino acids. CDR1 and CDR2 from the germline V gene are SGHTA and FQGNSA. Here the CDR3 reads CASSSGGQLIATNEKLFF. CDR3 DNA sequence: TGTGCCAGCAGCTCCGGGGGACAGTTAATTGCAACTAATGAAAAACTGTTTTTT. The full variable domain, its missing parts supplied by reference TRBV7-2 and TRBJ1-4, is GAGVSQSPSNKVTEKGKDVELRCDPISGHTALYWYRQSLGQGLEFLIYFQGNSAPDKSGLPSDRFSAERTGGSVSTLTIQRTQQEDSAVYLCASSSGGQLIATNEKLFFGSGTQLSVL.

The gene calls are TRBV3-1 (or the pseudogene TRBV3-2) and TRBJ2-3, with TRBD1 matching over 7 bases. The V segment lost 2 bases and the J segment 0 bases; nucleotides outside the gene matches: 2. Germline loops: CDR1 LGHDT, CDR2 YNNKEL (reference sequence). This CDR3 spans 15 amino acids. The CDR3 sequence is CASSQMGQSTDTQYF. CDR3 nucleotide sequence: TGTGCCAGCAGCCAAATGGGACAGAGCACAGATACGCAGTATTTT.

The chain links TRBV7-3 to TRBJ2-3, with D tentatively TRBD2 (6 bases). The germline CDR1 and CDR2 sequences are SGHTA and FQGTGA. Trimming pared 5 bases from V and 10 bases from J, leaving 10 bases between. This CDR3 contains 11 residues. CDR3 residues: CASSVGGAQYF. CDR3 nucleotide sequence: TGTGCCAGCAGCGTCGGCGGGGCGCAGTATTTT.

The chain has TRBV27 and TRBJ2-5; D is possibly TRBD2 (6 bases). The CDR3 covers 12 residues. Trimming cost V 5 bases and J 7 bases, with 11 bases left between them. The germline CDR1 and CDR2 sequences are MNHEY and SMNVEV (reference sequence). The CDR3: CASSLLGGTQYF. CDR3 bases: TGTGCCAGCAGTCTCCTCGGGGGGACCCAGTACTTC.

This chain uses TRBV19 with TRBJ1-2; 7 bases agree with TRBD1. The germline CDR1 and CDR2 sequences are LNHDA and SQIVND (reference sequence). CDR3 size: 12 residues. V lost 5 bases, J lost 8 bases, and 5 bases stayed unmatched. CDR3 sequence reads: CASSERDRGYTF. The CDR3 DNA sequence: TGTGCCAGTAGTGAACGGGACAGAGGCTACACCTTC.

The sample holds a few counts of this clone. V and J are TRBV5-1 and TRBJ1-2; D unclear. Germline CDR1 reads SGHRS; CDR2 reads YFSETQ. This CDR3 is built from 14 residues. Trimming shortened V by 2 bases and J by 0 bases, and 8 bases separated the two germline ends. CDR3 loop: CASSFDTTNYGYTF. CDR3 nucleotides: TGCGCCAGCAGCTTTGACACCACTAACTATGGCTACACCTTC.

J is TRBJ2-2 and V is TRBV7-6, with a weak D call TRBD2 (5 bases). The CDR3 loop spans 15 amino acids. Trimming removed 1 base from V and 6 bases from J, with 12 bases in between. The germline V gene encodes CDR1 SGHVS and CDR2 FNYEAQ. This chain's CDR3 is CASSLVRGQAGELFF. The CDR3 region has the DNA TGTGCCAGCAGCTTAGTTCGGGGTCAGGCCGGGGAGCTGTTTTTT.

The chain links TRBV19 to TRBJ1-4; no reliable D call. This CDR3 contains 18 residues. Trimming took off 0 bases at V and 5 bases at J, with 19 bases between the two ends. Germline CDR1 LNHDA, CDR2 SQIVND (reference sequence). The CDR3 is CASSIDPLILAENEKLFF. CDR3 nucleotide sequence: TGTGCCAGTAGTATAGACCCCCTCATTTTGGCAGAAAATGAAAAACTGTTTTTT.

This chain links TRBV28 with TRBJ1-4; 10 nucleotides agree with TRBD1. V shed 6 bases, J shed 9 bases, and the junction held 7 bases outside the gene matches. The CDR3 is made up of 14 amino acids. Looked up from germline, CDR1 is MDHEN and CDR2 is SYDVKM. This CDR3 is CASRGGQGIQKLFF. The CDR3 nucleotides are TGTGCCAGCAGGGGGGGACAGGGGATTCAAAAACTGTTTTTT. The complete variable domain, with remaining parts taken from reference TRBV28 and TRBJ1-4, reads DVKVTQSSRYLVKRTGEKVFLECVQDMDHENMFWYRQDPGLGLRLIYFSYDVKMKEKGDIPEGYSVSREKKERFSLILESASTNQTSMYLCASRGGQGIQKLFFGSGTQLSVL.

In nucleotides, the CDR3 is TGTGCCAGCAGTTCCGGGACTAGCGGGAGTTGGGAGACCCAGTACTTC. As protein: CASSSGTSGSWETQYF. The V gene is TRBV28, the J gene TRBJ2-5, with 14 positions matching TRBD2. Germline CDR1 is MDHEN and CDR2 is SYDVKM. CDR3 length equals 16 residues. The junction had 6 bases not matched to a gene; V was cut back by 4 bases and J by 5 bases.

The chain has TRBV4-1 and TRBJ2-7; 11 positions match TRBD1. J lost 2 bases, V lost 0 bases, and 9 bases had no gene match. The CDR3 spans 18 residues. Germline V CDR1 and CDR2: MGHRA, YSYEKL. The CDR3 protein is CASSQDSPGQGVPYEQYF. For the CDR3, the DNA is TGCGCCAGCAGCCAAGATTCGCCGGGACAGGGGGTACCCTACGAGCAGTACTTC.

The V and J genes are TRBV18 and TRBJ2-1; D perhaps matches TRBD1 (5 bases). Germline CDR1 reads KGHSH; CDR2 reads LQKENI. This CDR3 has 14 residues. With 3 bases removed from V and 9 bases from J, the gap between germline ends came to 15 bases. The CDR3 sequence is CASSPYPSGIEQFF. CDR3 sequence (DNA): TGTGCCAGCTCACCTTACCCCTCAGGGATTGAGCAGTTCTTC.

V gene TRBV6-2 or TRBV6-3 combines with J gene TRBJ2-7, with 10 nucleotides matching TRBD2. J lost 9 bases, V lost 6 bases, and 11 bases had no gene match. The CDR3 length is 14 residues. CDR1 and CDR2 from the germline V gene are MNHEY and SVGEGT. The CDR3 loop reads CASSASGREQGQYF. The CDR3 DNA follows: TGTGCCAGCAGCGCTAGCGGGAGAGAACAGGGGCAGTACTTC.

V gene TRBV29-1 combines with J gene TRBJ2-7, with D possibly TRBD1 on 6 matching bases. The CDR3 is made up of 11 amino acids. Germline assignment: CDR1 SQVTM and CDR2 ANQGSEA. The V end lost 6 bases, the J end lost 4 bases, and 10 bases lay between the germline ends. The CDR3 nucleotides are TGCAGCGTGGCTACAGGGTACGAGCAGTACTTC. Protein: CSVATGYEQYF.

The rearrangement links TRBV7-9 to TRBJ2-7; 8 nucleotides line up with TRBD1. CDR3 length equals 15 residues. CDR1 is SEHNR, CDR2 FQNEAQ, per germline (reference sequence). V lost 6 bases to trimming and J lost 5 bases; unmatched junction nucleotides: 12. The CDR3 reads CASSSIWTGSHEQYF. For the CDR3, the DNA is TGTGCCAGCAGTTCGATTTGGACAGGGTCCCACGAGCAGTACTTC. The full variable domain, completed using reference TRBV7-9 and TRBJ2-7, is DTGVSQNPRHKITKRGQNVTFRCDPISEHNRLYWYRQTLGQGPEFLTYFQNEAQLEKSRLLSDRFSAERPKGSFSTLEIQRTEQGDSAMYLCASSSIWTGSHEQYFGPGTRLTVT.

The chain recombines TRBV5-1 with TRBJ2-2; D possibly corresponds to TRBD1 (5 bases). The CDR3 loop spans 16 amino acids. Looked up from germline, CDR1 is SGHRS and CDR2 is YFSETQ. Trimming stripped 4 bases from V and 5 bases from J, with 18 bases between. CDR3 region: CASSKSYRTLTGELFF. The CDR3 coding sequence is TGCGCCAGCAGCAAAAGCTACAGGACCCTTACCGGGGAGCTGTTTTTT.

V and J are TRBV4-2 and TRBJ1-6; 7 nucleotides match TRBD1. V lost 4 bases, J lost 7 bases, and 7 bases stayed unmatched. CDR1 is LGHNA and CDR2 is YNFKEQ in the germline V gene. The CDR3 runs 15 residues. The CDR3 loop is CASSRAGQRNSPLHF. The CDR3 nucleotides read TGTGCCAGCAGCCGCGCGGGACAGCGAAATTCACCCCTCCACTTT.

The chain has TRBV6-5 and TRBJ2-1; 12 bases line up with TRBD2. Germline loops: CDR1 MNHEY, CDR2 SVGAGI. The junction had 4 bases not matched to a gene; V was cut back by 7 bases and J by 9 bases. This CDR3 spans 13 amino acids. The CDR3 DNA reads TGTGCCAGCATCCCTAGCGGGGGGGGTGAGCAGTTCTTC. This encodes CASIPSGGGEQFF.

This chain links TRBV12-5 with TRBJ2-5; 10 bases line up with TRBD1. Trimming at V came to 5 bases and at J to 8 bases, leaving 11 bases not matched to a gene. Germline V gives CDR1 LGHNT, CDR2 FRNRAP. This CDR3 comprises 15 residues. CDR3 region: CASGPGQGVFETQYF. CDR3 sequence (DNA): TGTGCTAGTGGTCCTGGACAGGGGGTGTTTGAAACCCAGTACTTC.